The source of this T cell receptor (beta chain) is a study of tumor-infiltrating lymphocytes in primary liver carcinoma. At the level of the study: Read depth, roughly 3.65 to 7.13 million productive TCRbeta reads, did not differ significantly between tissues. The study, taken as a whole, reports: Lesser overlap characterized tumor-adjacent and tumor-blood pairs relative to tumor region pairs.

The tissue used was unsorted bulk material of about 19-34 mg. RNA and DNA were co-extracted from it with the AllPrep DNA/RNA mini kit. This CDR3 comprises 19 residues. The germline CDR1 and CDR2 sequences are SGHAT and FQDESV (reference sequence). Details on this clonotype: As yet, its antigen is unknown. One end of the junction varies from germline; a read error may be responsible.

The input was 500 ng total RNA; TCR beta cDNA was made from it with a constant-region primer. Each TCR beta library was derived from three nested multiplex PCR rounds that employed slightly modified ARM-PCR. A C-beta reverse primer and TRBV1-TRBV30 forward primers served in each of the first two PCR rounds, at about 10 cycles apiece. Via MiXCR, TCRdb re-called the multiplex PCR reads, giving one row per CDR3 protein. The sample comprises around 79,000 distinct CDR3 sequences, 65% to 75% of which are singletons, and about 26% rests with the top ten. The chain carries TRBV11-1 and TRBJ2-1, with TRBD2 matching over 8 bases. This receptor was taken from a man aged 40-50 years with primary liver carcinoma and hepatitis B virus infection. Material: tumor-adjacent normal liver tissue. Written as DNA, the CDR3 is TGTACCAGCAGCCCTCCCCCTGCTAGCGGGTTTAGCTCCTACAATGAGCAGTTCTTC. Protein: CTSSPPPASGFSSYNEQFF.